This T cell receptor beta chain was documented in a study of T cells in Graves' hyperthyroidism and ophthalmopathy. Amplification of TCR beta CDR3 regions was performed using RNA transcripts as template. In the first-round RT-PCR of the TCR CDR3, the HTBI primer set was used. TCRdb analysed the multiplex PCR reads with MiXCR anew, one entry per CDR3 protein. This sample yields under 350,000 distinct CDR3 sequences, of which over 20% are seen a single time; less than 65% belongs to the top ten. This clonotype occurred many times. Its target is not known. The CDR3 runs to 14 residues. CDR1 and CDR2 from the germline V gene are SNHLY and FYNNEI. Trimming removed 4 bases at V and 2 bases at J, with 11 bases between. Findings and limits, study-wide: In blood, most of the thyroid clonotypes expanded above 0.001 were also present. Ophthalmopathy and stable hyperthyroidism were told apart by a 13 V-J model.

Stable Graves' hyperthyroidism denoted no ophthalmopathy progression over 18 months. The PBMCs studied were ones that came from 10 ml fresh peripheral blood. The specimen sequenced was blood. The source is a woman aged 45-65 years with Graves' hyperthyroidism. The genes are TRBV2 and TRBJ1-2; D gene uncertain. CDR3 DNA: TGTGCCAGCAGTGTCAGAGGGCAGAACTATGGCTACACCTTC. Protein: CASSVRGQNYGYTF.